The T cell receptor (beta chain) described here comes from a study of T cell responses to AZD1222 COVID-19 vaccine. For the study at large: Timing groups of about 4 and about 12 weeks for second doses were pooled.

Trimming cost V 1 base and J 3 bases; bases outside gene matches: 3. Germline V gene data show CDR1 as SGHNT and CDR2 as YYREEE (reference sequence). There are 14 residues in the CDR3. The data were produced by immunoSEQ multiplex PCR, yet TCRdb's version contains in-frame clones alone and is incomplete. The repertoire holds more than 85,000 clones, with 80% to 90% as singletons. This sequence was found in an adult in good health. The chain couples TRBV5-4 to TRBJ2-7; 8 nucleotides match TRBD2. The material sequenced was peripheral blood, taken on day 0 of AZD1222 vaccination. The CDR3 DNA is TGTGCCAGCAGCTTGTTAGCGGGGAACTACGAGCAGTACTTC. It specifies CASSLLAGNYEQYF.